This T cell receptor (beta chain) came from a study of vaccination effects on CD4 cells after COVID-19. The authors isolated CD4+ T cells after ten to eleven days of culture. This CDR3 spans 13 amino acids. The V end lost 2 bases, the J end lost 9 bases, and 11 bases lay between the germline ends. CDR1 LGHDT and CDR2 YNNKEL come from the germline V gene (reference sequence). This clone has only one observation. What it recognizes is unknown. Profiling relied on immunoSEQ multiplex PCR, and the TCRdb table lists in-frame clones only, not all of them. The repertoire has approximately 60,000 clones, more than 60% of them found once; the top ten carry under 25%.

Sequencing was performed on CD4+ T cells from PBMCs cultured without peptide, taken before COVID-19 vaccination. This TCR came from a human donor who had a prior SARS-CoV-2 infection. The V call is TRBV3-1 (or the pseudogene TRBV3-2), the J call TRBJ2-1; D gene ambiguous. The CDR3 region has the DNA TGTGCCAGCAGCCAAATGGCGGTAGGTGAGCAGTTCTTC. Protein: CASSQMAVGEQFF.